This T cell receptor beta chain comes out of a study of T-cell reconstitution after alpha-beta-depleted transplantation in children. This clonotype appeared many times. Between the trimmed V and J ends, which lost 5 bases and 7 bases, there was a span of 13 bases. CDR1 SGDLS and CDR2 YYNGEE come from the germline V gene. The CDR3 loop spans 13 amino acids. Preparation of the TCRbeta library used unique molecular identifiers. TCRdb redid the calling of the PCR reads with MiXCR, one entry per CDR3 protein. The data contain around 600,000 distinct CDR3 sequences, around 16% of them singletons. Source: PBMCs from the stem cell graft donor, taken from the stem cell graft. This TCR derives from a human donor who donated a stem cell graft to a child with acute myeloid leukemia. The chain carries TRBV9 and TRBJ2-1; D is uncertain. The CDR3 DNA follows: TGTGCCAGCAGTGTCCTATACTCAAATGAGCAGTTCTTC. Residues: CASSVLYSNEQFF.